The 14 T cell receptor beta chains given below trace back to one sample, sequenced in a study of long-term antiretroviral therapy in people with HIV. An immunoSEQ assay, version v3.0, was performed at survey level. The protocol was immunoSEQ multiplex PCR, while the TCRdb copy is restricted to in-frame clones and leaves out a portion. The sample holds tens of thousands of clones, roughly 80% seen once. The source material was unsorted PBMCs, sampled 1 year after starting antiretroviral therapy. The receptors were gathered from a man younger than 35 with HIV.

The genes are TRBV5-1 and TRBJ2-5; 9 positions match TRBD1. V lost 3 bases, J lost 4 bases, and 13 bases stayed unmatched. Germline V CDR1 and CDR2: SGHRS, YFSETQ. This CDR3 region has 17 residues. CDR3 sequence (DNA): TGCGCCAGCAGCTCAGGGACAGGGAATTGGGCGGGAGAGACCCAGTACTTC. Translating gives CASSSGTGNWAGETQYF.

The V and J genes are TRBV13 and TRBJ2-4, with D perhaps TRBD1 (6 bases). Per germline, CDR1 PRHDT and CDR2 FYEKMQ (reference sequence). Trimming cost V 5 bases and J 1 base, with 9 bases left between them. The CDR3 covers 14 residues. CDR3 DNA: TGTGCCAGCAGCGCCGACAGGGCCAAAAACATTCAGTACTTC. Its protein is CASSADRAKNIQYF.

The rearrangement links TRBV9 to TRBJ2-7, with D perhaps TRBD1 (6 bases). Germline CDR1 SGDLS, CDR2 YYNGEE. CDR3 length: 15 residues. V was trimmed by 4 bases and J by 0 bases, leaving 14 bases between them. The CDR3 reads CASSIGQLSSYEQYF. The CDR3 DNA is TGTGCCAGCAGCATCGGACAGTTGAGCTCCTACGAGCAGTACTTC.

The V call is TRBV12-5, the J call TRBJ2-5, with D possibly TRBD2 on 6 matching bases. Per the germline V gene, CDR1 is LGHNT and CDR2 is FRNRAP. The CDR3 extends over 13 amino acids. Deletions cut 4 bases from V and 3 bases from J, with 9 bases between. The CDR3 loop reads CASGSGTEETQYF. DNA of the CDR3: TGTGCTAGTGGTTCCGGGACTGAAGAGACCCAGTACTTC.

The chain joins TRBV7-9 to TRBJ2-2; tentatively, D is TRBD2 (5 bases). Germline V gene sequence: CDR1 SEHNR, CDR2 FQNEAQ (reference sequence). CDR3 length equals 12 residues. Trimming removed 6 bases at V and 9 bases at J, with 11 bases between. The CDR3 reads CASRGPGRELFF. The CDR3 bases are TGTGCCAGCAGAGGACCCGGGAGGGAGCTGTTTTTT.

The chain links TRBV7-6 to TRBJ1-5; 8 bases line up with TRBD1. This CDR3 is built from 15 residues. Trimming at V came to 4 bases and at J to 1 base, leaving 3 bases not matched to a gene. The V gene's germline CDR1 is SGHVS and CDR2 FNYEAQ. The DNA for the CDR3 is TGTGCCAGCAGCTCCGCAGGGGGCAGCAATCAGCCCCAGCATTTT. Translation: CASSSAGGSNQPQHF.

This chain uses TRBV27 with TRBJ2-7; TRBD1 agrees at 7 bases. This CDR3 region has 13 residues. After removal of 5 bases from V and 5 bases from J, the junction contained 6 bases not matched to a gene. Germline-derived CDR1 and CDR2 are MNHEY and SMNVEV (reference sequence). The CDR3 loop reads CASSPGRGHEQYF. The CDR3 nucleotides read TGTGCCAGCAGTCCGGGAAGGGGGCACGAGCAGTACTTC.

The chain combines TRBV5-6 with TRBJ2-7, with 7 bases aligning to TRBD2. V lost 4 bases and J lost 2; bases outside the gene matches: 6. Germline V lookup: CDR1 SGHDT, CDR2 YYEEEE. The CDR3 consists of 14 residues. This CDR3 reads CASSLGGRTYEQYF. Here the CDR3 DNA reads TGTGCCAGCAGCCTGGGAGGGAGGACCTACGAGCAGTACTTC.

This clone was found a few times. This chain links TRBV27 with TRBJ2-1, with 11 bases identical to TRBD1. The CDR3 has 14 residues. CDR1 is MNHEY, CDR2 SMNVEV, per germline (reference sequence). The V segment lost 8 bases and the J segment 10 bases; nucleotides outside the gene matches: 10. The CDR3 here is CASSSGTGGKEQFF. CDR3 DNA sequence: TGTGCCAGCTCCTCCGGGACAGGGGGAAAGGAGCAGTTCTTC.

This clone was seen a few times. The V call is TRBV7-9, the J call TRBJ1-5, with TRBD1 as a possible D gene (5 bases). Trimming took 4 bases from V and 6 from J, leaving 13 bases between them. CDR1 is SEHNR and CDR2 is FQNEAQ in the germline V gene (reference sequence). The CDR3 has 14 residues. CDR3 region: CASSYFRDPQPQHF. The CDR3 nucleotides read TGTGCCAGCAGCTACTTCAGGGATCCTCAGCCCCAGCATTTT.

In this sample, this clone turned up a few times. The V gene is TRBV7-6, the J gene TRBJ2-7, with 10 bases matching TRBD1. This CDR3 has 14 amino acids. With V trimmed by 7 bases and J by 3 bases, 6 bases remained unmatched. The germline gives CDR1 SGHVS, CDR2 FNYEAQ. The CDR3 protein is CASTVGQGYYEQYF. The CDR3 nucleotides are TGTGCCAGCACCGTGGGACAGGGGTACTACGAGCAGTACTTC.

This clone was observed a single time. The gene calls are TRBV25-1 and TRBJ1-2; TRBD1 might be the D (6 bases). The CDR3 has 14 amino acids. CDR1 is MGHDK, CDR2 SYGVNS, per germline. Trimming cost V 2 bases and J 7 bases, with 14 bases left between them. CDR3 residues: CASSEGGGSLGYTF. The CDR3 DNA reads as TGTGCCAGCAGTGAAGGTGGGGGCAGCCTTGGCTACACCTTC.

DNA of the CDR3: TGTGCCAGCTCACGGAGATCGAACACCGGGGAGCTGTTTTTT. Protein product: CASSRRSNTGELFF. The chain is built from TRBV18 and TRBJ2-2, with D unresolved. The CDR3 sequence is 14 residues long. The ends were cut back, 4 bases at V and 0 bases at J, with 6 bases in the middle. CDR1 KGHSH and CDR2 LQKENI come from the germline V gene.

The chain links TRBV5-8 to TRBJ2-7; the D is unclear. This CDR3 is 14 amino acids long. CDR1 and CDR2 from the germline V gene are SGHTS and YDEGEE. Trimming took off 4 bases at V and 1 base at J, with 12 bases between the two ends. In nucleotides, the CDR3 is TGTGCCAGCAGCCCGGGCGTAGAGTCCTACGAGCAGTACTTC. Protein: CASSPGVESYEQYF.